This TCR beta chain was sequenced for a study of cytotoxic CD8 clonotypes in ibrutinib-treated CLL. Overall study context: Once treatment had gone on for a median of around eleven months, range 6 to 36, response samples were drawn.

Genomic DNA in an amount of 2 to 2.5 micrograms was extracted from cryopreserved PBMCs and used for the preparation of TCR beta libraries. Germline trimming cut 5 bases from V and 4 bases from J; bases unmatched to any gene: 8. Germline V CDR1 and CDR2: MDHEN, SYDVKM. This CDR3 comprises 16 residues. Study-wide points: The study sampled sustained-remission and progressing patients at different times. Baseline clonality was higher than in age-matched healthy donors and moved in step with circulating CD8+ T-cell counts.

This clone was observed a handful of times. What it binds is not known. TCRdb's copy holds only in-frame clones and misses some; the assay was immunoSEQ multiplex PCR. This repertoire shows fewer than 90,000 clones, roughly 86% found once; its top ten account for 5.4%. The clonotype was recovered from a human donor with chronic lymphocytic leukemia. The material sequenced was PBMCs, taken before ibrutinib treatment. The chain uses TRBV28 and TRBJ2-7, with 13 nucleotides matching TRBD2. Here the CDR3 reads CASSDSGLAGRYEQYF. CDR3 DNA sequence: TGTGCCAGCAGTGATTCGGGACTAGCGGGAAGGTACGAGCAGTACTTC.